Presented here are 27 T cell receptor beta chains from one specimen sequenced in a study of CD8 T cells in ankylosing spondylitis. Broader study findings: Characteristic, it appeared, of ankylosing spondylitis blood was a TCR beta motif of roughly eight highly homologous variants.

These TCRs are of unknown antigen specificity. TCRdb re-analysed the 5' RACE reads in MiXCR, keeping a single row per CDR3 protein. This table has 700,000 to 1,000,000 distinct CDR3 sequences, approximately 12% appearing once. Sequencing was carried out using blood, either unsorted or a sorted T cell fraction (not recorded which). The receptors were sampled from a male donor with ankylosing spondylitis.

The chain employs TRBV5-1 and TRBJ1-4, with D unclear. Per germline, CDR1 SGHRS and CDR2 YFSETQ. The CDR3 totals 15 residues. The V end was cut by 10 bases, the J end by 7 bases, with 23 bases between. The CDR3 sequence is CASTTGITEFEKLFF. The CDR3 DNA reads TGCGCCTCTACGACGGGGATCACAGAGTTTGAAAAACTGTTTTTT.

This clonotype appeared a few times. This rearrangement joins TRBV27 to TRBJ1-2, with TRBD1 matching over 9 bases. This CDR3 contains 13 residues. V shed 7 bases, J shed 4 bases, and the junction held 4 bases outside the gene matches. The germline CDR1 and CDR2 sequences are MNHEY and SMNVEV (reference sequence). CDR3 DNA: TGTGCCAGCACGACAGGGGGTGCCTATGGCTACACCTTC. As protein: CASTTGGAYGYTF.

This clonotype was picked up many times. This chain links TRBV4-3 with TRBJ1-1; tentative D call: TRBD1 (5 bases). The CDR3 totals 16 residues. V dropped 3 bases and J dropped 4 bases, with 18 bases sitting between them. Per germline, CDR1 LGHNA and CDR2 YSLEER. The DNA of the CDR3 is TGCGCCAGCAGCCACCCGGGCGGGGCAGGGAGCACTGAAGCTTTCTTT. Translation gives CASSHPGGAGSTEAFF.

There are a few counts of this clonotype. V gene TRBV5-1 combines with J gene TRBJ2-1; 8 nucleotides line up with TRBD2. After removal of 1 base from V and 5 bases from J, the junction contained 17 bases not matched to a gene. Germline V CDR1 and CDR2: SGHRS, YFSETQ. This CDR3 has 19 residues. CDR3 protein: CASSLITGASGFSNNEQFF. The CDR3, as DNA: TGCGCCAGCAGCTTGATTACCGGGGCTAGCGGGTTTTCCAACAATGAGCAGTTCTTC.

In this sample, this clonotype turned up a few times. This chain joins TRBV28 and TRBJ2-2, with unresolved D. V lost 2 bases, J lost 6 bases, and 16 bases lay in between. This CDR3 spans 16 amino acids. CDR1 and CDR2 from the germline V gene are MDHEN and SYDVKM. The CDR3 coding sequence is TGTGCCAGCAGTTTACTACAGAAGGTCGTCGCCGGGGAGCTGTTTTTT. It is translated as CASSLLQKVVAGELFF.

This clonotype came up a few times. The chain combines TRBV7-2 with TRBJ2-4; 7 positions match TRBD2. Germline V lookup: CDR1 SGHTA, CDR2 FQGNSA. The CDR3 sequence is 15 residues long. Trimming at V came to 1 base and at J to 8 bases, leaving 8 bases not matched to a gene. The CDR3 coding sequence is TGTGCCAGCAGCTTAGGACGAGGGAGGGAACACATTCAGTACTTC. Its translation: CASSLGRGREHIQYF. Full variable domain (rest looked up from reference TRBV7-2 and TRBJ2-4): GAGVSQSPSNKVTEKGKDVELRCDPISGHTALYWYRQSLGQGLEFLIYFQGNSAPDKSGLPSDRFSAERTGGSVSTLTIQRTQQEDSAVYLCASSLGRGREHIQYFGAGTRLSVL.

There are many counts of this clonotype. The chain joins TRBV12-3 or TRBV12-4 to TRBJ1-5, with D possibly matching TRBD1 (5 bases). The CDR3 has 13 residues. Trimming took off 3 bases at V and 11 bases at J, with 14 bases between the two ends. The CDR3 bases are TGTGCCAGCAGTTTCGAGCGGACGGGGGCCCAGCATTTT. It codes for CASSFERTGAQHF.

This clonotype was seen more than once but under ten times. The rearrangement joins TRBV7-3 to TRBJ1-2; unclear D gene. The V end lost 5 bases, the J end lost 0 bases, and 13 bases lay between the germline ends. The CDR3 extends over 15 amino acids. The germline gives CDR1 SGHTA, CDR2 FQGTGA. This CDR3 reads CASSPLSGANYGYTF. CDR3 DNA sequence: TGTGCCAGCAGCCCCCTTAGCGGGGCTAACTATGGCTACACCTTC.

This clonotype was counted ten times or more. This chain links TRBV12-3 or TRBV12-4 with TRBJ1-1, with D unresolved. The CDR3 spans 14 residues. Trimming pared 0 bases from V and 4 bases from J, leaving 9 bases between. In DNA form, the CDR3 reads TGTGCCAGCAGTTTAGCGGAGGGTCTCACTGAAGCTTTCTTT. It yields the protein CASSLAEGLTEAFF.

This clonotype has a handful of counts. The CDR3 DNA reads TGTGCCAGCAGCTTTCCGGACGGCCGGTATGGCTACACCTTC. The encoded protein is CASSFPDGRYGYTF. The chain combines TRBV5-4 with TRBJ1-2, with D uncertain. Germline-derived CDR1 and CDR2 are SGHNT and YYREEE (reference sequence). V dropped 2 bases and J dropped 5 bases, with 13 bases sitting between them. This CDR3 has 14 amino acids. Full variable domain (rest looked up from reference TRBV5-4 and TRBJ1-2): ETGVTQSPTHLIKTRGQQVTLRCSSQSGHNTVSWYQQALGQGPQFIFQYYREEENGRGNFPPRFSGLQFPNYSSELNVNALELDDSALYLCASSFPDGRYGYTFGSGTRLTVV.

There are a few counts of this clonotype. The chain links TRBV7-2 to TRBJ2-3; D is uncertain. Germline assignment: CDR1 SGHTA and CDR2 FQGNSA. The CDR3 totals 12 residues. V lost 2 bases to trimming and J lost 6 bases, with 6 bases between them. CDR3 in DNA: TGTGCCAGCAGCTTAAAAAGGGATACGCAGTATTTT. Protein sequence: CASSLKRDTQYF.

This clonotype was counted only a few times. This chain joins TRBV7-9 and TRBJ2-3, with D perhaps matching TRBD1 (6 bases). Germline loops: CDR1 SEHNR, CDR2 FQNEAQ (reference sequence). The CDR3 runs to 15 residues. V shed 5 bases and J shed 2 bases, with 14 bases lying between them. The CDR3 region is CASSPYQGNTDTQYF. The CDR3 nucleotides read TGTGCCAGCAGCCCATACCAGGGGAACACAGATACGCAGTATTTT. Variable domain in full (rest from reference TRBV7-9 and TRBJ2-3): DTGVSQNPRHKITKRGQNVTFRCDPISEHNRLYWYRQTLGQGPEFLTYFQNEAQLEKSRLLSDRFSAERPKGSFSTLEIQRTEQGDSAMYLCASSPYQGNTDTQYFGPGTRLTVL.

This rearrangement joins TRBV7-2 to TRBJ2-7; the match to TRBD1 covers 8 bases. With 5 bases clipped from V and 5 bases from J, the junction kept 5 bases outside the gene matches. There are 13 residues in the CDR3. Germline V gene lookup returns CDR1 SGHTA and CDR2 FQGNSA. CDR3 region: CASSKGTGDEQYF. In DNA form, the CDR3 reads TGTGCCAGCAGCAAAGGGACAGGCGACGAGCAGTACTTC.

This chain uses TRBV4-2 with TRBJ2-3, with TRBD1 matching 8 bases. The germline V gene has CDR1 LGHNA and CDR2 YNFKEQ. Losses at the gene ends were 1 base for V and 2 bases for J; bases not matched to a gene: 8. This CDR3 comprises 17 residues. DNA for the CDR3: TGTGCCAGCAGCCAAGGCTTCAGGGGGCATTACACAGATACGCAGTATTTT. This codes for CASSQGFRGHYTDTQYF.

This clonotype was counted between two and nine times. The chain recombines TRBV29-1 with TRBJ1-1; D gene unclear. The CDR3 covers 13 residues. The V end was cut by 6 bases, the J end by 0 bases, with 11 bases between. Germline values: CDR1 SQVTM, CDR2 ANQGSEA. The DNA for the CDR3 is TGCAGCGTAGCAGACGGGCTGAACACTGAAGCTTTCTTT. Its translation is CSVADGLNTEAFF.

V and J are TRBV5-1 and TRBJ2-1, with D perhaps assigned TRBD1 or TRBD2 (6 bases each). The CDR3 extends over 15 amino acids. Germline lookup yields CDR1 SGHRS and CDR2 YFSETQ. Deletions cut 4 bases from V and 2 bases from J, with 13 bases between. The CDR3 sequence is CASSQRGETYNEQFF. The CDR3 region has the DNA TGCGCCAGCAGCCAAAGGGGGGAGACCTACAATGAGCAGTTCTTC.

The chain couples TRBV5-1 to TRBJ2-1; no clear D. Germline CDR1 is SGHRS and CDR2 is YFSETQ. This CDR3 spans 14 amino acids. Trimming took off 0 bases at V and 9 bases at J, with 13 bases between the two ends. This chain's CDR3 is CASSLEALFGEQFF. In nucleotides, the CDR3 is TGCGCCAGCAGCTTGGAGGCCCTTTTCGGTGAGCAGTTCTTC. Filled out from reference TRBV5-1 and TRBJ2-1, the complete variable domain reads KAGVTQTPRYLIKTRGQQVTLSCSPISGHRSVSWYQQTPGQGLQFLFEYFSETQRNKGNFPGRFSGRQFSNSRSEMNVSTLELGDSALYLCASSLEALFGEQFFGPGTRLTVL.

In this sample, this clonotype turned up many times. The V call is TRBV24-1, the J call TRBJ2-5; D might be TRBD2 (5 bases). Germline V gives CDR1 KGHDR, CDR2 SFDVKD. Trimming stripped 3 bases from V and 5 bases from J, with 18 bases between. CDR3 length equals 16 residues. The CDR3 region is CATSDPRARGMETQYF. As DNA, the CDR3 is TGTGCCACCAGTGATCCGCGGGCTAGAGGGATGGAGACCCAGTACTTC.

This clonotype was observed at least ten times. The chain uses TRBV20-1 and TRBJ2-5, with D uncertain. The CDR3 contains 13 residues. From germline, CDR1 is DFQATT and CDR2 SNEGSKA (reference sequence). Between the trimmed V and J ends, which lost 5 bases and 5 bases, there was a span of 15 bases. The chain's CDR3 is CSAPYKQSETQYF. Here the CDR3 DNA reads TGCAGTGCTCCATATAAGCAATCCGAGACCCAGTACTTC.

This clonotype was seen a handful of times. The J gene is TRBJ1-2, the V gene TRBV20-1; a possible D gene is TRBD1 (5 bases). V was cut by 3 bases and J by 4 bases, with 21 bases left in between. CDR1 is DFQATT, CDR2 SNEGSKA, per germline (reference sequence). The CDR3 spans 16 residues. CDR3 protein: CSASPHGGKGSYGYTF. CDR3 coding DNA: TGCAGTGCTAGTCCCCACGGGGGGAAAGGGAGCTATGGCTACACCTTC.

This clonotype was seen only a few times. The CDR3 coding sequence is TGTGCCAGCAGCCGCTATCTAGCGGGGGAGCAGTATTTT. Translated: CASSRYLAGEQYF. The J gene is TRBJ2-3, the V gene TRBV3-1, with 10 positions matching TRBD2. Per the germline V gene, CDR1 is LGHDT and CDR2 is YNNKEL (reference sequence). This CDR3 region has 13 residues. V was pared by 4 bases and J by 11 bases, with 6 bases of the junction left unmatched.

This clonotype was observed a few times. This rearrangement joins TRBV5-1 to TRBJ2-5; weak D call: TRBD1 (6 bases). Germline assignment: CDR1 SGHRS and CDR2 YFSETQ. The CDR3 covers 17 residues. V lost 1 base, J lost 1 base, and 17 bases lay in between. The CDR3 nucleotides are TGCGCCAGCAGCTTGTTGAGTAGACAGGCGGTCCAAGAGACCCAGTACTTC. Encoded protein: CASSLLSRQAVQETQYF.

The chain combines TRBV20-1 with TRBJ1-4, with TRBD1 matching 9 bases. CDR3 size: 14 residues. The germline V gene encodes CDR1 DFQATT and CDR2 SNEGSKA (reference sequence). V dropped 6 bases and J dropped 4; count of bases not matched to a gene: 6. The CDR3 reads CSAATGGDNEKLFF. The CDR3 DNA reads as TGCAGTGCCGCGACAGGGGGGGATAATGAAAAACTGTTTTTT.

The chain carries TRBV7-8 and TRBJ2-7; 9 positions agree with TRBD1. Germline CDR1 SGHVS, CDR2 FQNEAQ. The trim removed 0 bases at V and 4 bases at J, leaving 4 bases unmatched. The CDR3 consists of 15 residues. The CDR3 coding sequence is TGTGCCAGCAGCTTAGCACGGACAGGGGTTTACGAGCAGTACTTC. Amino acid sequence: CASSLARTGVYEQYF.

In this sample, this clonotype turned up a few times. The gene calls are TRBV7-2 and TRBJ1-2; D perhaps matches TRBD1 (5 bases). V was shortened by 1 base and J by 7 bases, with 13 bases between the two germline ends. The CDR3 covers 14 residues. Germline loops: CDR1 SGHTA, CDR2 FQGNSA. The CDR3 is CASSLVKGPVGYTF. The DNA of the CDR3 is TGTGCCAGCAGCTTAGTCAAGGGGCCTGTTGGCTACACCTTC.

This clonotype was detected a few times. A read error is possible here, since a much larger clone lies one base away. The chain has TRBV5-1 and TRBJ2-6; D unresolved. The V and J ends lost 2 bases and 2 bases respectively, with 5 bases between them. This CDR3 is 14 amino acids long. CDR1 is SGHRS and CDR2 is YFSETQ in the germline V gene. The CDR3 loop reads CASSFIPGANVLTF. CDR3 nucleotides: TGCGCCAGCAGCTTTATCCCTGGGGCCAACGTCCTGACTTTC. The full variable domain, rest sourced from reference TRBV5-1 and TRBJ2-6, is KAGVTQTPRYLIKTRGQQVTLSCSPISGHRSVSWYQQTPGQGLQFLFEYFSETQRNKGNFPGRFSGRQFSNSRSEMNVSTLELGDSALYLCASSFIPGANVLTFGAGSRLTVL.

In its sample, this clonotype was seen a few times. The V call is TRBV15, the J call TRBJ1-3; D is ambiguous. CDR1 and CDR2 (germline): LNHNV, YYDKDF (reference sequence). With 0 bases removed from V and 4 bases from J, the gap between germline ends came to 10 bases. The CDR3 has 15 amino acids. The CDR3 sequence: CATSREGRGGNTIYF. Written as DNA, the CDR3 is TGTGCCACCAGCAGAGAGGGCAGAGGCGGAAACACCATATATTTT.